This entry describes one T cell receptor beta chain. TCRdb keeps only in-frame clones here, not all; method: immunoSEQ multiplex PCR. In the table there are about 170,000 clones, about nine tenths of which are singletons. The sample comes from a study of T cell responses to AZD1222 COVID-19 vaccine. V trimming: 6 bases; J trimming: 3 bases; junction bases outside the gene matches: 10. CDR3 length equals 16 residues. In germline, CDR1 is MNHNY, CDR2 SVGAGI (reference sequence). V and J are TRBV6-6 and TRBJ2-1; 8 positions match TRBD2. Source: peripheral blood, taken on day 0 of AZD1222 vaccination. The receptor's source is an adult in good health. The CDR3 loop is CASSRQAGDDYNEQFF. CDR3 bases: TGTGCCAGCAGCAGACAAGCGGGAGATGACTACAATGAGCAGTTCTTC.